These 21 T cell receptor beta chains were sequenced from one sample in a study. Each CDR3 protein gets one entry after TCRdb re-called the 5' RACE reads with MiXCR. The sample has about 32,000 distinct CDR3 sequences, approximately 25% seen once. Sequencing was done on a sample of memory CD4+ T cells sorted from blood. Subset described: memory CD4+ T cells, CD4+CD45RO+CD25-. The receptors shown here come from a female donor with breast cancer.

The chain combines TRBV5-1 with TRBJ2-1; the match to TRBD2 covers 12 bases. CDR1 is SGHRS, CDR2 YFSETQ, per germline. The ends lost 4 bases at V and 5 bases at J; junction bases unmatched: 10. The length of the CDR3 is 17 residues. The CDR3 is CASSRGLAGGPDNEQFF. The CDR3 coding sequence is TGCGCCAGCAGCCGGGGCCTAGCGGGGGGGCCCGACAATGAGCAGTTCTTC.

The gene calls are TRBV6-5 and TRBJ2-7, with 7 bases aligning to TRBD1. CDR3 size: 13 residues. The germline CDR1 and CDR2 sequences are MNHEY and SVGAGI. V trimming: 7 bases; J trimming: 0 bases; junction bases outside the gene matches: 3. The CDR3 bases are TGTGCCAGCAAAAAGGGGGCCTCCTACGAGCAGTACTTC. As protein: CASKKGASYEQYF.

V usage is TRBV6-5 and J usage is TRBJ2-3, with 10 bases that match TRBD2. V trimming: 7 bases; J trimming: 1 base; junction bases outside the gene matches: 8. Germline loops: CDR1 MNHEY, CDR2 SVGAGI. This CDR3 region has 16 residues. The CDR3 DNA follows: TGTGCCAGCACCCCCCTAACTAGCGGGGGCACAGATACGCAGTATTTT. Translating it yields CASTPLTSGGTDTQYF.

The chain is built from TRBV7-9 and TRBJ2-7; D gene unclear. This CDR3 region has 13 residues. The germline V and J ends were trimmed by 2 bases and 0 bases, with 5 bases remaining between them. From germline, CDR1 is SEHNR and CDR2 FQNEAQ (reference sequence). For the CDR3, the DNA is TGTGCCAGCAGCTTACGTACCTCCTACGAGCAGTACTTC. This codes for CASSLRTSYEQYF.

J is TRBJ2-1 and V is TRBV15; D is uncertain. The CDR3 is made up of 14 amino acids. Germline V gives CDR1 LNHNV, CDR2 YYDKDF (reference sequence). The V end lost 1 base, the J end lost 3 bases, and 7 bases lay between the germline ends. The CDR3 DNA is TGTGCCACCAGCAGAGGAGAAGACTACAATGAGCAGTTCTTC. As protein: CATSRGEDYNEQFF. Combining the CDR3 with reference TRBV15 and TRBJ2-1 gives the whole variable domain DAMVIQNPRYQVTQFGKPVTLSCSQTLNHNVMYWYQQKSSQAPKLLFHYYDKDFNNEADTPDNFQSRRPNTSFCFLDIRSPGLGDTAMYLCATSRGEDYNEQFFGPGTRLTVL.

The chain links TRBV20-1 to TRBJ1-5; D is unresolved. Per the germline V gene, CDR1 is DFQATT and CDR2 is SNEGSKA (reference sequence). V lost 7 bases and J lost 7, with 14 bases in between. This CDR3 spans 12 amino acids. CDR3 in amino acids: CSVGGKLQPQHF. The CDR3 DNA follows: TGCAGTGTGGGCGGCAAATTACAGCCCCAGCATTTT.

This clonotype was found a few times. The chain employs TRBV12-3 or TRBV12-4 and TRBJ2-3; D not certain. Trimming pared 6 bases from V and 7 bases from J, leaving 11 bases between. CDR3 length equals 12 residues. CDR3 in DNA: TGTGCCAGCAGAGGTTCCTTGAATACGCAGTATTTT. It specifies CASRGSLNTQYF.

With respect to this clonotype: A much larger clone is a single base away; this may be a read error. Likely a read error: the CDR3 ends without its conserved phenylalanine or tryptophan. The chain has TRBV6-6 and TRBJ2-7, with D hard to call. This CDR3 spans 16 amino acids. Germline values: CDR1 MNHNY, CDR2 SVGAGI (reference sequence). V gave up 2 bases and J gave up 3 bases, with 17 bases separating them. The CDR3 loop is CASSYLSTSRNYEQYL. The CDR3 coding sequence is TGTGCCAGCAGTTACCTATCAACATCACGTAACTACGAGCAGTACCTC.

The chain recombines TRBV7-9 with TRBJ2-3; no clear D gene. There are 15 residues in the CDR3. The germline gives CDR1 SEHNR, CDR2 FQNEAQ (reference sequence). The V end lost 3 bases, the J end lost 0 bases, and 10 bases lay between the germline ends. The CDR3 DNA reads as TGTGCCAGCAGCTTCACAGCGTCTAGCACAGATACGCAGTATTTT. Translation gives CASSFTASSTDTQYF.

This clonotype was seen many times. V gene TRBV5-1 combines with J gene TRBJ2-3; 8 bases match TRBD2. Germline V lookup: CDR1 SGHRS, CDR2 YFSETQ. Losses at the gene ends were 5 bases for V and 3 bases for J; bases not matched to a gene: 11. CDR3 length: 16 amino acids. This CDR3 is CASRETGGPSTDTQYF. For the CDR3, the DNA is TGCGCCAGCAGAGAGACGGGGGGGCCTTCGACAGATACGCAGTATTTT. The full variable domain, rest sourced from reference TRBV5-1 and TRBJ2-3, is KAGVTQTPRYLIKTRGQQVTLSCSPISGHRSVSWYQQTPGQGLQFLFEYFSETQRNKGNFPGRFSGRQFSNSRSEMNVSTLELGDSALYLCASRETGGPSTDTQYFGPGTRLTVL.

Only a few counts were recorded for this clonotype. V usage is TRBV6-5 and J usage is TRBJ2-2; D is unresolved. The CDR3 spans 13 residues. The germline V gene has CDR1 MNHEY and CDR2 SVGAGI. The V gene lost 0 bases and the J gene lost 6 bases, with 5 bases spanning the gap. In nucleotides, the CDR3 is TGTGCCAGCAGTTACTCGAATTCCGGGGAGCTGTTTTTT. It is translated as CASSYSNSGELFF.

This clonotype was seen only once. The gene calls are TRBV13 and TRBJ2-4, with D perhaps given as TRBD1 or TRBD2 (5 bases each). V gave up 5 bases and J gave up 0 bases, with 23 bases separating them. This CDR3 is 19 amino acids long. In germline, CDR1 is PRHDT, CDR2 FYEKMQ (reference sequence). In DNA, the CDR3 is TGTGCCAGCAGCGGGGGAGTCGGGGTAGAATCCTTAGCCAAAAACATTCAGTACTTC. Amino acid sequence: CASSGGVGVESLAKNIQYF.

The table lists this clonotype with a few counts. The chain links TRBV7-3 to TRBJ2-2; TRBD1 matches at 7 bases. This CDR3 is 14 amino acids long. Germline CDR1 is SGHTA and CDR2 is FQGTGA. J gave up 4 bases and V 7 bases, and 6 bases lay outside the gene matches. The CDR3 is CASNPGGRTGELFF. DNA of the CDR3: TGTGCCAGCAACCCAGGGGGACGCACCGGGGAGCTGTTTTTT.

This clonotype has just a few counts. The chain recombines TRBV29-1 with TRBJ2-3, with D perhaps given as TRBD1 or TRBD2 (6 bases each). This CDR3 region has 12 residues. CDR1 is SQVTM, CDR2 ANQGSEA, per germline. V was clipped by 3 bases and J by 8 bases, with 12 bases between them. This CDR3 reads CSVDQGRSTQYF. The CDR3 coding sequence is TGCAGCGTTGATCAGGGGAGGAGTACGCAGTATTTT.

The table lists this clonotype with a few counts. J is TRBJ1-2 and V is TRBV10-3, with D perhaps TRBD1 (6 bases). The CDR3 contains 13 residues. With 4 bases removed from V and 3 bases from J, the gap between germline ends came to 9 bases. Germline-derived CDR1 and CDR2 are ENHRY and SYGVKD. The CDR3 sequence: CAISASGDYGYTF. For the CDR3, the DNA is TGTGCCATCAGTGCATCAGGGGACTATGGCTACACCTTC.

Details on this clonotype: Its ends do not fully match the called genes, so a read error is possible. V gene TRBV4-1 combines with J gene TRBJ2-1; 9 bases match TRBD1. The CDR3 is 16 amino acids. Germline V lookup: CDR1 MGHRA, CDR2 YSYEKL. CDR3 residues: CASGQVITGGWDEQFF. In nucleotides, the CDR3 is TGCGCCAGCGGCCAAGTCATAACAGGGGGCTGGGATGAGCAGTTCTTC.

This clonotype has just a few counts. The chain is built from TRBV24-1 and TRBJ1-1; D gene uncertain. Germline V gene lookup returns CDR1 KGHDR and CDR2 SFDVKD. V lost 5 bases and J lost 2, with 11 bases in between. CDR3 length equals 14 residues. CDR3 bases: TGTGCCACCAGTGCCTCGGGCGTCAACACTGAAGCTTTCTTT. It codes for CATSASGVNTEAFF.

The J gene is TRBJ2-7, the V gene TRBV7-3, with D tentatively TRBD2 (6 bases). The germline V and J ends were trimmed by 5 bases and 4 bases, with 15 bases remaining between them. The CDR3 is made up of 14 amino acids. Germline V gene lookup returns CDR1 SGHTA and CDR2 FQGTGA. The CDR3: CASSPTSGGYEQYF. For the CDR3, the DNA is TGTGCCAGCAGCCCAACGAGTGGGGGGTACGAGCAGTACTTC.

This clonotype has more than one count but fewer than ten. V usage is TRBV29-1 and J usage is TRBJ2-1, with a tentative D call TRBD1 (6 bases). V was pared by 6 bases and J by 4 bases, with 16 bases between. The CDR3 has 14 residues. Per germline, CDR1 SQVTM and CDR2 ANQGSEA. In DNA, the CDR3 is TGCAGCGTCCTACGACAGGAACCTTACAATGAGCAGTTCTTC. This encodes CSVLRQEPYNEQFF.

The chain is built from TRBV9 and TRBJ1-1; 9 bases fit TRBD1. The CDR3 covers 15 residues. CDR1 is SGDLS, CDR2 YYNGEE, per germline. The V gene end was trimmed by 3 bases and the J gene end by 3 bases; junction bases not matched to a gene: 6. Here the CDR3 DNA reads TGTGCCAGCAGCGCCGGGACAGGGTTCCACACTGAAGCTTTCTTT. It is translated as CASSAGTGFHTEAFF.

This clonotype appeared many times. V and J are TRBV7-9 and TRBJ1-5, with D perhaps matching TRBD1 (6 bases). The CDR3 covers 15 residues. Per the germline V gene, CDR1 is SEHNR and CDR2 is FQNEAQ (reference sequence). V was cut by 5 bases and J by 5 bases, with 16 bases left in between. DNA for the CDR3: TGTGCCAGCAGCCTCCCGGACAGTGGAGATCAGCCCCAGCATTTT. Protein: CASSLPDSGDQPQHF.